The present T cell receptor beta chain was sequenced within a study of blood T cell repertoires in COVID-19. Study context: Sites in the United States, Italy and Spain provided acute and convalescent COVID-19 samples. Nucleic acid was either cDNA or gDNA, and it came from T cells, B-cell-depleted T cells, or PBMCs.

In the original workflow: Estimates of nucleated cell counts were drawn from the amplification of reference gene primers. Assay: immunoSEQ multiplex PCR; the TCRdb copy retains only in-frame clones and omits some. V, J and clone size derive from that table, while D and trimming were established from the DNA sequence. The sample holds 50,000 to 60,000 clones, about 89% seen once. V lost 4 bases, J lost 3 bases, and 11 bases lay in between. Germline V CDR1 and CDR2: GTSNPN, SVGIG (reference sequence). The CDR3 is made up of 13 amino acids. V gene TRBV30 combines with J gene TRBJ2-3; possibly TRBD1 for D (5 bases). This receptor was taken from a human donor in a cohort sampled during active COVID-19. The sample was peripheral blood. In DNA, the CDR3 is TGTGCCTGGAATAGGGGTAGGACAGATACGCAGTATTTT. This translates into CAWNRGRTDTQYF.